Here is one T cell receptor (beta chain) with its context. Its target is unknown. Deletions cut 0 bases from V and 5 bases from J, with 17 bases between. In germline, CDR1 is SGDLS, CDR2 YYNGEE. The CDR3 is 16 residues long. The data derive from a study of cytomegalovirus exposure and HLA in healthy donors. Use of 60 Vbeta and 13 Jbeta primers characterized the PCR. Profiling relied on immunoSEQ multiplex PCR, and the TCRdb table lists in-frame clones only, not all of them. The table records fewer than 200,000 clones, around 84% of them present only once. The study's findings and limits: The study put 150 to 200 TCR beta chains on its list as cytomegalovirus-associated.

The chain is built from TRBV9 and TRBJ1-1; maybe TRBD1 (5 bases). This sequence was found in a man in his late teens or twenties in good health and CMV-seropositive. Sequenced: PBMCs. The CDR3 nucleotides are TGTGCCAGCAGCGTAGGAGACAGCCTAAGGTTTACTGAAGCTTTCTTT. It encodes CASSVGDSLRFTEAFF. The full variable domain, its missing parts supplied by reference TRBV9 and TRBJ1-1, is DSGVTQTPKHLITATGQRVTLRCSPRSGDLSVYWYQQSLDQGLQFLIQYYNGEERAKGNILERFSAQQFPDLHSELNLSSLELGDSALYFCASSVGDSLRFTEAFFGQGTRLTVV.